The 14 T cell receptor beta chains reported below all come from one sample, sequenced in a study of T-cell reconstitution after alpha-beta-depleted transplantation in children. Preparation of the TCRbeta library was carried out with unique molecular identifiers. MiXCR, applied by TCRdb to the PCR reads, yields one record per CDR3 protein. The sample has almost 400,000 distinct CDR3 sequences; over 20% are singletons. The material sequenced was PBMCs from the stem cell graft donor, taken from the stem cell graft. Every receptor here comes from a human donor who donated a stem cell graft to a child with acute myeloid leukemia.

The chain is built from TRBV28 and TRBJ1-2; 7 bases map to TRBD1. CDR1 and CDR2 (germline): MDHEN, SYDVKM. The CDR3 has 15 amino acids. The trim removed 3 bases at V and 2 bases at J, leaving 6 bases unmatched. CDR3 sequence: CASSLDDRANYGYTF. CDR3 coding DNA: TGTGCCAGCAGTTTGGATGACAGGGCGAACTATGGCTACACCTTC.

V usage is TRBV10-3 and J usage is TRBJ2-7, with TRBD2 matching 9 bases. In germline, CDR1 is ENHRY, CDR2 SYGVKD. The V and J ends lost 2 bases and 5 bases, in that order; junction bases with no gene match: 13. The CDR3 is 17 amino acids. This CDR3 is CAISEAGPGLARDEQYF. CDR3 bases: TGTGCCATCAGTGAGGCGGGACCGGGACTAGCTCGCGACGAGCAGTACTTC.

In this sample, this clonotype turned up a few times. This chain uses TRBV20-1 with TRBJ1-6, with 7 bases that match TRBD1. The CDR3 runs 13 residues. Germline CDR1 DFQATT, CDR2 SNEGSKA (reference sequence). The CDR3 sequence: CSAGLDRRSPLHF. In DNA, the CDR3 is TGCAGCGCTGGCTTGGACAGGCGTTCACCCCTCCACTTT.

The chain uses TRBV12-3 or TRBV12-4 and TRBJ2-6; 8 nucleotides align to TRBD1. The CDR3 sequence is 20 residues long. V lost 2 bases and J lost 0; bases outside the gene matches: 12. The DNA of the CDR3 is TGTGCCAGCAGTTTATATTACGGGACAGGTCCTTCCTCTGGGGCCAACGTCCTGACTTTC. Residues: CASSLYYGTGPSSGANVLTF.

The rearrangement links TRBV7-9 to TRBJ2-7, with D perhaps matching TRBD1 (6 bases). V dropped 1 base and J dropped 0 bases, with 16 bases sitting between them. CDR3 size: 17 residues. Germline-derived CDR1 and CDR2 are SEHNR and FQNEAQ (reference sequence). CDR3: CASSLGGGRADSYEQYF. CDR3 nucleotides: TGTGCCAGCAGCTTAGGAGGGGGACGGGCCGACTCCTACGAGCAGTACTTC.

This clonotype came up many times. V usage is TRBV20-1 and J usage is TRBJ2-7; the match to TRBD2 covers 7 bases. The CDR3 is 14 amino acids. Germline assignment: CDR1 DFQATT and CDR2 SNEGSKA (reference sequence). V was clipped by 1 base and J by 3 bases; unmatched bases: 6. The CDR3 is CSARAETSSYEQYF. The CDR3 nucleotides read TGCAGTGCTAGAGCTGAGACTAGCAGCTACGAGCAGTACTTC.

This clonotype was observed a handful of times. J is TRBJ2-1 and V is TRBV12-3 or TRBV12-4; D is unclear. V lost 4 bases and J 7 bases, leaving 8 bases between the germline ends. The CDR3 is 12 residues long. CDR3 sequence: CASSSHSNEQFF. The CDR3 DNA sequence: TGTGCCAGCAGTTCCCACTCTAATGAGCAGTTCTTC.

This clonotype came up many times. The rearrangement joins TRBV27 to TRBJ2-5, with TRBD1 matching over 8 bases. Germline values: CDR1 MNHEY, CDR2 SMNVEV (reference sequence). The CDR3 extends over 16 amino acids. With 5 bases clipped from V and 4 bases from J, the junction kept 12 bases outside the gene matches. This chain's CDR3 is CASSTQTGEFLETQYF. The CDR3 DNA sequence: TGTGCCAGCAGTACTCAGACAGGGGAGTTCCTAGAGACCCAGTACTTC.

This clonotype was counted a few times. The CDR3 region has the DNA TGTGCCAGCAGCCCCCAGGCGGAAGAGTACTACAATGAGCAGTTCTTC. Protein sequence: CASSPQAEEYYNEQFF. This sequence joins TRBV4-2 and TRBJ2-1; D ambiguous. Germline V gives CDR1 LGHNA, CDR2 YNFKEQ. Trimming stripped 4 bases from V and 3 bases from J, with 16 bases between. The CDR3 extends over 16 amino acids.

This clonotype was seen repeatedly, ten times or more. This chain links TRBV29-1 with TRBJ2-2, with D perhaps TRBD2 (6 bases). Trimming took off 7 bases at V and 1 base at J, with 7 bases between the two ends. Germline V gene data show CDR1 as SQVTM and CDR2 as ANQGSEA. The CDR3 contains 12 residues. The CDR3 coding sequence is TGCAGCGGGGGACTGAACACCGGGGAGCTGTTTTTT. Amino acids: CSGGLNTGELFF.

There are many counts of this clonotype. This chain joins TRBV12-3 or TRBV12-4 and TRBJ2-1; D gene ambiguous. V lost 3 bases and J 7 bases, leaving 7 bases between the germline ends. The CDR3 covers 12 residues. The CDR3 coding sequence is TGTGCCAGCAGTTTGGGGTTTAATGAGCAGTTCTTC. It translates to CASSLGFNEQFF.

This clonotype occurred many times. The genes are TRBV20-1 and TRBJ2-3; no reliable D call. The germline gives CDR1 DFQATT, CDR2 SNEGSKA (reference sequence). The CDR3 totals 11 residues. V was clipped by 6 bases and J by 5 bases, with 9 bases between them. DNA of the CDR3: TGCAGTGCGCTCGTGGGAGATACGCAGTATTTT. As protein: CSALVGDTQYF.

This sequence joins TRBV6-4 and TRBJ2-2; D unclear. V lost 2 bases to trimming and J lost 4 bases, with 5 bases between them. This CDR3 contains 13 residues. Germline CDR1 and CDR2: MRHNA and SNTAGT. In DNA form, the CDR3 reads TGTGCCAGCAGTGACGCAGCCACCGGGGAGCTGTTTTTT. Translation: CASSDAATGELFF.

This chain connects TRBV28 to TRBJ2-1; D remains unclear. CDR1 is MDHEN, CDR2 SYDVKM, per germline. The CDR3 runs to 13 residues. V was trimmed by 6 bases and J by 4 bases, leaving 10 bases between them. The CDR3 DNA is TGTGCCAGCAGCTCCCACGGTTACAATGAGCAGTTCTTC. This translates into CASSSHGYNEQFF.